These T cell receptor beta chains were read from a single sample in a study of T cells after yellow fever vaccination. TCRdb ran MiXCR on the 5' RACE reads and lists one entry per CDR3 protein. The data show 360,000 or so distinct CDR3 sequences, more than 9% seen once. The input for sequencing was PBMCs, taken on the day of the first yellow fever vaccination. The receptors were gathered from a man younger than 35 who received the YFV17D yellow fever vaccine. Each CDR3 is given with its conserved first and last residue. The order of the fields is V gene, J gene, D gene, clone size, CDR3 protein, CDR3 DNA. D genes are given only for firm matches. Rows give clone size only sometimes, using once, few, many, or a class for an expanded clone.

TRBV12-3/TRBV12-4	TRBJ1-5	-	many	CASSLASNQPQHF	TGTGCCAGCAGTTTGGCCAGTAATCAGCCCCAGCATTTT
TRBV12-3/TRBV12-4	TRBJ1-4	-	many	CASSLGSRGEKLFF	TGTGCCAGCAGTTTAGGAAGTAGAGGTGAAAAACTGTTTTTT
TRBV13	TRBJ2-5	TRBD2	many	CASSLGLAGGLETQYF	TGTGCCAGCAGCTTAGGCCTAGCGGGGGGGCTCGAGACCCAGTACTTC
TRBV28	TRBJ1-2	-	few	CASFNGDGYTF	TGTGCCAGCTTCAACGGTGATGGCTACACCTTC
TRBV9	TRBJ2-3	TRBD1	few	CASSVGQGKSLYF	TGTGCCAGCAGCGTGGGACAGGGGAAAAGTTTGTATTTT
TRBV5-1	TRBJ2-3	-	-	CASKRGAGDTQYF	TGCGCCAGCAAACGGGGGGCGGGAGATACGCAGTATTTT
TRBV24-1	TRBJ2-5	-	many	CATSASGRGGGETQYF	TGTGCCACCAGTGCCTCGGGCCGGGGAGGAGGGGAGACCCAGTACTTC
TRBV20-1	TRBJ1-4	TRBD1	few	CSARGQGGKLFF	TGCAGTGCTAGAGGGCAGGGGGGCAAACTGTTTTTT
TRBV7-9	TRBJ1-1	TRBD1	-	CASSLIGTDTEAFF	TGTGCCAGCAGCTTAATCGGGACAGATACTGAAGCTTTCTTT
TRBV7-7	TRBJ2-1	-	-	CASSLERDYEQFF	TGTGCTAGCAGCTTAGAACGGGACTATGAGCAGTTCTTC
TRBV7-3	TRBJ2-3	-	many	CASSLTRNTDTQYF	TGTGCCAGCAGCTTGACAAGGAACACAGATACGCAGTATTTT
TRBV20-1	TRBJ2-5	-	-	CSARRSYQETQYF	TGCAGTGCTAGAAGGTCGTACCAAGAGACCCAGTACTTC
TRBV12-3/TRBV12-4	TRBJ2-3	-	-	CASSMTEDTQYF	TGTGCCAGCAGTATGACAGAAGATACGCAGTATTTT
TRBV5-4	TRBJ2-5	-	-	CASSPIQGTSGETQYF	TGTGCCAGCAGCCCCATTCAGGGGACTTCGGGAGAGACCCAGTACTTC